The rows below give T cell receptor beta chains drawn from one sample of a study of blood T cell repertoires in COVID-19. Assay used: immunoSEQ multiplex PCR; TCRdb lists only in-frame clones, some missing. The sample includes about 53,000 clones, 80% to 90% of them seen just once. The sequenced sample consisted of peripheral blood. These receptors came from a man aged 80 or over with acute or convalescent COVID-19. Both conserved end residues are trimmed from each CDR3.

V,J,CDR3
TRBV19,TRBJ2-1,ASTAATSGGEQF
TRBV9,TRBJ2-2,ASSVDPRGLNGELF
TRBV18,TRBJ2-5,ASSPGLRETQY
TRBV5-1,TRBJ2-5,ASSGNRGETQY
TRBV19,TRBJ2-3,ASSNRGVRY
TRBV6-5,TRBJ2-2,ASSYRTGVRTGELF
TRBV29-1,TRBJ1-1,SVGQGATEAF
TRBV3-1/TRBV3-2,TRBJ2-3,ASSPSQRRLRDTQY
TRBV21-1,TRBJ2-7,ASSKCSGFEQY
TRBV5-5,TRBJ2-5,ASSLGTTPQETQY
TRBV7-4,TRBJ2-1,ASSREVSGVAYNEQF
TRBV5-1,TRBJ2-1,ASSLGSRVNEQF
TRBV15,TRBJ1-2,ATSRGRMTGYGYT
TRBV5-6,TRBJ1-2,ASSPGLGQSKMYGYT
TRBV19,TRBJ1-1,ASIGTGNLNTEAF
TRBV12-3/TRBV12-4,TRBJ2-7,ASSLSYSYEQY
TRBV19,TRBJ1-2,ASTLTGNDGYT
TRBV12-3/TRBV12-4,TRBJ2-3,ASSFSTDTQY
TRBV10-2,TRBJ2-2,ASSGTGVPGELF
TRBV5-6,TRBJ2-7,ASSFTVSYEQY
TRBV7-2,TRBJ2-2,ASSHGGAVTGELF
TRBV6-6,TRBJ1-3,ASSQGASGNTIY
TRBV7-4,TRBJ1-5,ASSLLGQYQPQH
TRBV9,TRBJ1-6,ASSPHTDYNSPLH
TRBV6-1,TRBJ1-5,ASSEASGYSNQPQH
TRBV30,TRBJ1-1,AWSVQSGAF
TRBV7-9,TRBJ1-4,ASSTYNRGANEKLF
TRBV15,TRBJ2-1,ATSREAGQGIGF
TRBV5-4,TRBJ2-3,ASSSAGRDTDTQY
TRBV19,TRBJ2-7,ASSLTGQLYEQY
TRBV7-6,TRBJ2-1,ASSSSPSGSLINEQF
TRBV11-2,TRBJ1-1,ASSPGGRNTEAF
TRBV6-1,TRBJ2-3,ASSEQSGGTISTDTQY
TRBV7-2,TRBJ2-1,ASSLETGGVQF
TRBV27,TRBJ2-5,ASSPDGPETQY
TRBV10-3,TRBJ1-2,AISESWEKLYGYT